The rows below give T cell receptor beta chains drawn from one sample of a study of memory CD4+ T cells and cytomegalovirus serostatus. Sequencing used immunoSEQ multiplex PCR; TCRdb keeps in-frame clones, though not all of them. The repertoire includes about 50,000 clones, roughly 73% of them detected once, and approximately 0.78% sits in the top ten. Specimen: memory CD4+ T cells from blood. The receptors were gathered from an adult in good health and CMV-seronegative. The CDR3 runs from the conserved cysteine through the conserved F or W. The order of the fields is clone size, J gene, D gene, V gene, CDR3 protein, CDR3 DNA. A D gene is named only where the DNA matches it firmly. Not every row has a clone size; where given, it reads once, few, many or a size class.

- | TRBJ2-3 | - | TRBV7-5 | CVRSLADRGRGTDTQYF | TGTGTCAGAAGCTTAGCCGACAGGGGGCGCGGGACAGATACGCAGTATTTT
few | TRBJ1-2 | - | TRBV5-6 | CASSWTYGYTF | TGTGCCAGCAGCTGGACCTATGGCTACACCTTC
- | TRBJ1-2 | - | TRBV12-5 | CASGSGSMTNYGYTF | TGTGCTAGTGGTTCAGGATCTATGACTAACTATGGCTACACCTTC
- | TRBJ2-1 | TRBD2 | TRBV18 | CASSPLGTRSSGLAGPGQFF | TGTGCCAGCTCACCCCTGGGAACAAGATCCTCGGGACTAGCGGGCCCCGGGCAGTTCTTC
- | TRBJ2-2 | TRBD1 | TRBV19 | CASSIKSGGQYTGELFF | TGTGCCAGTAGTATCAAGTCTGGGGGACAGTACACCGGGGAGCTGTTTTTT
- | TRBJ2-3 | TRBD2 | TRBV25-1 | CASMMTGLPTDTQYF | TGTGCCAGCATGATGACGGGACTACCCACAGATACGCAGTATTTT
- | TRBJ2-5 | - | TRBV5-4 | CASSFDSGGQGETQYF | TGTGCCAGCAGTTTCGACTCCGGGGGGCAAGGAGAGACCCAGTACTTC
- | TRBJ2-7 | - | TRBV11-2 | CASSAGPYEQYF | TGTGCCAGCAGCGCCGGACCCTACGAGCAGTACTTC
- | TRBJ2-3 | - | TRBV4-1 | CASSQARLDTQYF | TGCGCCAGCAGCCAAGCGAGACTAGATACGCAGTATTTT
- | TRBJ1-1 | - | TRBV7-6 | CASSLARGVGTEAFF | TGTGCCAGCAGCTTAGCCAGAGGGGTGGGCACTGAAGCTTTCTTT
- | TRBJ1-2 | - | TRBV28 | CASSLFDYGYTF | TGTGCCAGCAGTTTGTTCGACTATGGCTACACCTTC